What follows are 16 T cell receptor beta chains derived from one specimen sequenced in a study of T cell clones after liver transplantation. Here immunoSEQ multiplex PCR was the method, and the copy in TCRdb shows in-frame clones only, minus some. The sample contains over 15,000 clones, 80% to 90% of which appear only once. Sequencing used CD8+ T cells from blood, obtained before liver transplant. The receptors were gathered from a human donor who received a liver transplant.

J is TRBJ2-5 and V is TRBV4-1; maybe TRBD2 (5 bases). Germline CDR1 reads MGHRA; CDR2 reads YSYEKL. V dropped 1 base and J dropped 5 bases, with 8 bases sitting between them. This CDR3 contains 13 residues. The CDR3 DNA sequence: TGCGCCAGCAGCCAAGCACTAGAGGAGACCCAGTACTTC. The encoded protein is CASSQALEETQYF.

This clone was seen only once. The rearrangement uses TRBV27 and TRBJ2-1; the match to TRBD2 covers 13 bases. Trimming at V came to 9 bases and at J to 7 bases, leaving 9 bases not matched to a gene. In germline, CDR1 is MNHEY, CDR2 SMNVEV (reference sequence). The CDR3 consists of 15 residues. The CDR3 loop is CASGHGTSGKNEQFF. For the CDR3, the DNA is TGTGCCAGTGGACACGGGACTAGCGGGAAGAATGAGCAGTTCTTC.

V is TRBV9 and J is TRBJ1-4; 9 nucleotides agree with TRBD1. This CDR3 has 15 residues. Trimming at V came to 4 bases and at J to 4 bases, leaving 5 bases not matched to a gene. The germline gives CDR1 SGDLS, CDR2 YYNGEE. The CDR3 nucleotides are TGTGCCAGCAGCCTCGGGACAGGGCTTAATGAAAAACTGTTTTTT. Protein sequence: CASSLGTGLNEKLFF.

V usage is TRBV2 and J usage is TRBJ2-6; possibly TRBD2 for D (5 bases). The germline V and J ends were trimmed by 7 bases and 0 bases, with 13 bases remaining between them. This CDR3 contains 16 residues. Germline V gene lookup returns CDR1 SNHLY and CDR2 FYNNEI. CDR3 loop: CASKGLETSGANVLTF. CDR3 nucleotide sequence: TGTGCCAGCAAAGGACTCGAAACCTCTGGGGCCAACGTCCTGACTTTC. Drawing the rest from reference TRBV2 and TRBJ2-6, the complete variable domain is EPEVTQTPSHQVTQMGQEVILRCVPISNHLYFYWYRQILGQKVEFLVSFYNNEISEKSEIFDDQFSVERPDGSNFTLKIRSTKLEDSAMYFCASKGLETSGANVLTFGAGSRLTVL.

V is TRBV28 and J is TRBJ1-1; the D gene is possibly TRBD1 (5 bases). This CDR3 has 15 amino acids. In germline, CDR1 is MDHEN, CDR2 SYDVKM. V lost 4 bases and J lost 5, with 17 bases in between. DNA for the CDR3: TGTGCCAGCAGTTCGGGGGAGAGGGGCAAAACTGAAGCTTTCTTT. Residues: CASSSGERGKTEAFF.

This chain connects TRBV27 to TRBJ2-3; TRBD2 agrees at 7 bases. J was trimmed by 4 bases and V by 2 bases; bases with no gene match: 9. The CDR3 covers 16 residues. Germline values: CDR1 MNHEY, CDR2 SMNVEV (reference sequence). CDR3 DNA: TGTGCCAGCAGTTTACTAGCGGAGAGATCGCCAGATACGCAGTATTTT. Translation: CASSLLAERSPDTQYF.

The chain links TRBV9 to TRBJ2-2; D is possibly TRBD1 (6 bases). Germline V gives CDR1 SGDLS, CDR2 YYNGEE. The CDR3 has 13 residues. Trimming removed 3 bases at V and 5 bases at J, with 8 bases between. The CDR3 protein is CASSERGTGELFF. CDR3 DNA: TGTGCCAGCAGCGAGAGGGGGACCGGGGAGCTGTTTTTT.

The chain has TRBV6-1 and TRBJ1-2; 7 positions agree with TRBD1. CDR3 size: 14 residues. The V and J ends lost 1 base and 7 bases, in that order; junction bases with no gene match: 6. CDR1 and CDR2 (germline): MNHNS, SASEGT. CDR3 protein: CASSEVSGGVGYTF. CDR3 nucleotides: TGTGCCAGCAGTGAAGTGTCAGGGGGGGTTGGCTACACCTTC.

The chain is built from TRBV2 and TRBJ1-2, with D unclear. V lost 2 bases and J 6 bases, leaving 16 bases between the germline ends. Looked up from germline, CDR1 is SNHLY and CDR2 is FYNNEI. The CDR3 has 15 residues. CDR3 DNA: TGTGCCAGCAGTGAAAGTTTCGGCCGCGAACATGGCTACACCTTC. It translates to CASSESFGREHGYTF.

The rearrangement uses TRBV9 and TRBJ2-7; 7 bases are shared with TRBD1. V gave up 4 bases and J gave up 2 bases; unmatched junction bases: 3. Germline values: CDR1 SGDLS, CDR2 YYNGEE. The length of the CDR3 is 13 residues. The CDR3 sequence is CASSQGQAYEQYF. As DNA, the CDR3 is TGTGCCAGCAGCCAAGGACAGGCCTACGAGCAGTACTTC.

This chain links TRBV2 with TRBJ2-5, with TRBD1 identical over 9 bases. This CDR3 comprises 14 residues. The junction had 8 bases not matched to a gene; V was cut back by 8 bases and J by 4 bases. Germline-derived CDR1 and CDR2 are SNHLY and FYNNEI. The CDR3 region has the DNA TGTGCCAGCGAGTCGGGACAGGGCGGAGAGACCCAGTACTTC. Translated: CASESGQGGETQYF.

Points on this clone: The junction does not match germline at one end; this may be a read error. Different DNA sequences within this sample yield the same CDR3. The chain links TRBV27 to TRBJ1-4, with D possibly being TRBD1 (5 bases). CDR1 and CDR2 (germline): MNHEY, SMNVEV (reference sequence). CDR3 size: 15 residues. The CDR3 is CASSLIRDFNEKLFF. CDR3 in DNA: TGTGCCAGCAGTTTAATCCGGGACTTTAATGAAAAGCTGTTTTTT.

This chain joins TRBV27 and TRBJ1-2; 7 nucleotides match TRBD1. The trim removed 6 bases at V and 4 bases at J, leaving 8 bases unmatched. Germline loops: CDR1 MNHEY, CDR2 SMNVEV (reference sequence). This CDR3 is built from 14 residues. The CDR3 here is CASRTRGQAYGYTF. As DNA, the CDR3 is TGTGCCAGCAGGACGAGGGGGCAGGCCTATGGCTACACCTTC.

V is TRBV5-1 and J is TRBJ1-2; maybe TRBD1 (5 bases). Trimming pared 3 bases from V and 4 bases from J, leaving 16 bases between. CDR1 and CDR2 from the germline V gene are SGHRS and YFSETQ. CDR3 length: 15 residues. CDR3 sequence: CASSWDGPGGYGYTF. CDR3 nucleotides: TGCGCCAGCAGCTGGGATGGGCCGGGGGGCTATGGCTACACCTTC.

This chain links TRBV7-8 with TRBJ2-1; the match to TRBD2 covers 8 bases. Germline CDR1 and CDR2: SGHVS and FQNEAQ. Trimming at V came to 5 bases and at J to 6 bases, leaving 9 bases not matched to a gene. The CDR3 spans 15 residues. CDR3 residues: CASSPSGRRGNEQFF. The CDR3 DNA sequence: TGTGCCAGCAGCCCCAGCGGGAGACGGGGCAATGAGCAGTTCTTC.

The genes are TRBV7-2 and TRBJ2-7; tentatively, D is TRBD1 (6 bases). Germline CDR1 reads SGHTA; CDR2 reads FQGNSA. The CDR3 length is 16 residues. V dropped 1 base and J dropped 0 bases, with 13 bases sitting between them. The CDR3 loop reads CASSLDRTVRSYEQYF. DNA for the CDR3: TGTGCCAGCAGCTTAGATCGGACAGTACGCTCCTACGAGCAGTACTTC.